A selection of T cell receptor beta chains follows, all from one sample in a study of blood T cell repertoires in COVID-19. Sequencing was performed with immunoSEQ multiplex PCR; in TCRdb, only in-frame clones are kept and a portion is missing. The profile shows 200,000 to 250,000 clones, around three quarters of them singletons. What was sequenced was peripheral blood. The receptors originated from a woman aged 70-85 years with acute or convalescent COVID-19. Each CDR3 is given with its conserved first and last residue. The D gene is left open where the match is weak. Expanded clones get a size class; other rows say once, few or many, or leave the size out.

d_call j_call clone_size v_call cdr3_nt cdr3_aa
TRBD1 TRBJ1-2 . TRBV13 TGTGCCAGCCGACAGGGAAACTATGGCTACACCTTC CASRQGNYGYTF
TRBD2 TRBJ2-3 . TRBV30 TGTGCCTGGAGTGGGCGGTGGGTAGCGGGAGGAGATACGCAGTATTTT CAWSGRWVAGGDTQYF
TRBD1 TRBJ1-2 . TRBV24-1 TGTGCCACCAGTGACGAACAGGGGTGGCGTGGCTACACCTTC CATSDEQGWRGYTF
TRBD2 TRBJ2-7 . TRBV5-1 TGCGCCAGCAGCTTGAATCGCGGGGGGATCGACGAGCAGTACTTC CASSLNRGGIDEQYF
. TRBJ2-7 . TRBV28 TGTGCCAGCACCGGGGGAGACAGGGCCGGCTCCTACGAGCAGTACTTC CASTGGDRAGSYEQYF
. TRBJ1-1 . TRBV6-5 TGTGCCAGCGAAAGACGAAAGGGGCAGAACACTGAAGCTTTCTTT CASERRKGQNTEAFF
. TRBJ2-2 . TRBV24-1 TGTGCCACCAGTGGAGGAGGCGGGGAGCTGTTTTTT CATSGGGGELFF
. TRBJ1-1 few TRBV27 TGTGCCAGCAGTATGGAGCGGGGCACTGAAGCTTTCTTT CASSMERGTEAFF
TRBD1 TRBJ1-2 . TRBV10-3 TGTGCCATCCGGGACAGACCAGACTATGGCTACACCTTC CAIRDRPDYGYTF
TRBD1 TRBJ1-5 . TRBV15 TGTGCCACCAGCCCGACAGGGGAGGTCAATCAGCCCCAGCATTTT CATSPTGEVNQPQHF
. TRBJ1-4 . TRBV30 TGTGCCTGGAGTGGGACATCTGAAAAACTGTTTTTT CAWSGTSEKLFF
. TRBJ2-2 . TRBV9 TGTGCCAGCAGCACTGGAGGGGGCGGCGGGGAGCTGTTTTTT CASSTGGGGGELFF
. TRBJ1-1 . TRBV29-1 TGCAGCGTCGTCGCGGGGGGCCTCGGGACTGAAGCTTTCTTT CSVVAGGLGTEAFF
. TRBJ1-1 once TRBV7-8 TGTGCCAGCAGCCTCATTCGGGACACTGAAGCTTTCTTT CASSLIRDTEAFF
. TRBJ1-4 . TRBV19 TGTGCCAGTAGTACAGGACAGCTCAATGAAAAACTGTTTTTT CASSTGQLNEKLFF
. TRBJ2-7 . TRBV3-1/TRBV3-2 TGTGCCAGCAGTCATCCTAGCGAGGGCACCTACGAGCAGTACTTC CASSHPSEGTYEQYF